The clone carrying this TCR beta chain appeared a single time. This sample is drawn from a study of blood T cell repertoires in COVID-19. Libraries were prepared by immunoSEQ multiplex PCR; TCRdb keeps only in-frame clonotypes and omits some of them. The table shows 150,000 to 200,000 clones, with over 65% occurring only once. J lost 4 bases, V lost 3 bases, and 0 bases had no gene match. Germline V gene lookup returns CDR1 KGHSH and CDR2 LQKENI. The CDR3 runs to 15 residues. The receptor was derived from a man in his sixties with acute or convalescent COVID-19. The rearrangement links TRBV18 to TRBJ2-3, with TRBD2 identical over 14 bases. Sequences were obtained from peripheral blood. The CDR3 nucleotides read TGTGCCAGCTCACCGGGACTAGCGGGGGCAGATACGCAGTATTTT. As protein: CASSPGLAGADTQYF. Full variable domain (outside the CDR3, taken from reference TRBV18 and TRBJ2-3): NAGVMQNPRHLVRRRGQEARLRCSPMKGHSHVYWYRQLPEEGLKFMVYLQKENIIDESGMPKERFSAEFPKEGPSILRIQQVVRGDSAAYFCASSPGLAGADTQYFGPGTRLTVL.